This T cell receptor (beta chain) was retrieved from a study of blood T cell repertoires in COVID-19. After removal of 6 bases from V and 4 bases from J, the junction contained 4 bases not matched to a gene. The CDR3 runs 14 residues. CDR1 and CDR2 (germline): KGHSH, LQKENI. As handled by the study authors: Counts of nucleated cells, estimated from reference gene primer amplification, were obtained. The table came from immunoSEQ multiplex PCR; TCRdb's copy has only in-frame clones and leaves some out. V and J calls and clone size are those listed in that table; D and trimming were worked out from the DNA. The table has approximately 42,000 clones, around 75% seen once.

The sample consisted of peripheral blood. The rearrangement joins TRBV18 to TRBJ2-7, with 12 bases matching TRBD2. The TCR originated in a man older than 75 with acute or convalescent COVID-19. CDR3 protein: CASSRLAGEYEQYF. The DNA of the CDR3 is TGTGCCAGCTCTCGACTAGCGGGAGAATACGAGCAGTACTTC. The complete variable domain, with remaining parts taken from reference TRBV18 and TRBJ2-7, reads NAGVMQNPRHLVRRRGQEARLRCSPMKGHSHVYWYRQLPEEGLKFMVYLQKENIIDESGMPKERFSAEFPKEGPSILRIQQVVRGDSAAYFCASSRLAGEYEQYFGPGTRLTVT.